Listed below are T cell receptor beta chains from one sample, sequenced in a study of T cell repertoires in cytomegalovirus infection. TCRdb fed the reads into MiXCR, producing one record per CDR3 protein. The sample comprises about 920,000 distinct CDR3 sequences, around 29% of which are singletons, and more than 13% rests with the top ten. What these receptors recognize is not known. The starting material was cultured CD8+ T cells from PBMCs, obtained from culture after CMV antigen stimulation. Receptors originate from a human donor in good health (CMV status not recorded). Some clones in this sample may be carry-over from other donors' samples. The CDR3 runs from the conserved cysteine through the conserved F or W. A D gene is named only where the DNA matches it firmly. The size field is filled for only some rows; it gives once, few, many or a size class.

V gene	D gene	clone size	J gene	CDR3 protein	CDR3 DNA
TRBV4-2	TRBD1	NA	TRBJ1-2	CASSQGQSGGYTF	TGTGCCAGCAGCCAGGGACAGTCAGGTGGCTACACCTTC
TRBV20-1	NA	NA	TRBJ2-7	CSARGGAYEQYF	TGCAGTGCTAGAGGCGGAGCCTACGAGCAGTACTTC
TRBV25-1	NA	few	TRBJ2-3	CASSDWGWTDTQYF	TGTGCCAGCAGTGATTGGGGTTGGACGGATACGCAGTATTTT
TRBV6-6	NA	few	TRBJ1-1	CASSFNLAVDTEAFF	TGTGCCAGCAGTTTCAACCTGGCGGTGGACACTGAAGCTTTCTTT
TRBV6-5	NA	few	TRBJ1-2	CASSYGGNDGYTF	TGTGCCAGCAGTTACGGGGGGAACGATGGCTACACCTTC
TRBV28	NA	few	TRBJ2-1	CASGGSYYNEQFF	TGTGCCAGCGGGGGCAGTTACTACAATGAGCAGTTCTTC
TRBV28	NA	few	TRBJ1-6	CASSLTGMSLHF	TGTGCCAGCAGTTTAACGGGAATGTCCCTCCACTTT
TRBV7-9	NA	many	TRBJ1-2	CASSSSSEGSTNYGYTF	TGTGCCAGCAGCTCCTCGTCTGAGGGATCGACTAACTATGGCTACACCTTC
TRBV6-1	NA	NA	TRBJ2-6	CASKGHLSTSGANVLTF	TGTGCCAGCAAGGGACACCTCTCCACCTCTGGGGCCAACGTCCTGACTTTC
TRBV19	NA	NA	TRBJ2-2	CASRTSTNTGELFF	TGTGCCAGTAGGACTTCAACCAACACCGGGGAGCTGTTTTTT
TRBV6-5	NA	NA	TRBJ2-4	CASSHTVAKNIQYF	TGTGCCAGCAGTCACACAGTAGCCAAAAACATTCAGTACTTC
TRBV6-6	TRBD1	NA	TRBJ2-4	CASSYSTGAKNIQYF	TGTGCCAGCAGTTACTCGACAGGGGCCAAAAACATTCAGTACTTC
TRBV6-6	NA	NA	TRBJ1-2	CAILGARLGYTF	TGTGCCATACTGGGGGCCCGACTCGGCTACACCTTC
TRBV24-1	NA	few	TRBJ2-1	CATSDLGTMGNNEQFF	TGTGCCACCAGTGACCTAGGGACAATGGGGAACAATGAGCAGTTCTTC
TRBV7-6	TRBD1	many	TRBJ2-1	CASSQGRGILNEQFF	TGTGCCAGCAGTCAGGGCAGGGGGATACTCAATGAGCAGTTCTTC